This T cell receptor beta chain is drawn from a study of blood T cell repertoires in COVID-19. It was during active infection that Seattle patients were enrolled and then longitudinally followed. Under the authors' procedure: Reference gene primer amplification yielded estimated nucleated cell counts. Using immunoSEQ multiplex PCR, the repertoire was profiled, and TCRdb retains in-frame clones only, with some absent. Clonal size and the V and J genes are those of that table, whereas D and trimming came from the DNA. The sample has approximately 250,000 clones; around 90% are singletons. This sequence originates from a man aged 25 to 40 with COVID-19, enrolled during active disease. The sequenced sample consisted of peripheral blood.

The DNA for the CDR3 is TGTGCCAGCAGCCCGGGAGTTTATAATTCACCCCTCCACTTT. This gives the protein CASSPGVYNSPLHF. The rearrangement uses TRBV9 and TRBJ1-6, with D uncertain. Per germline, CDR1 SGDLS and CDR2 YYNGEE. This CDR3 comprises 14 residues. V gave up 4 bases and J gave up 4 bases, with 9 bases separating them.